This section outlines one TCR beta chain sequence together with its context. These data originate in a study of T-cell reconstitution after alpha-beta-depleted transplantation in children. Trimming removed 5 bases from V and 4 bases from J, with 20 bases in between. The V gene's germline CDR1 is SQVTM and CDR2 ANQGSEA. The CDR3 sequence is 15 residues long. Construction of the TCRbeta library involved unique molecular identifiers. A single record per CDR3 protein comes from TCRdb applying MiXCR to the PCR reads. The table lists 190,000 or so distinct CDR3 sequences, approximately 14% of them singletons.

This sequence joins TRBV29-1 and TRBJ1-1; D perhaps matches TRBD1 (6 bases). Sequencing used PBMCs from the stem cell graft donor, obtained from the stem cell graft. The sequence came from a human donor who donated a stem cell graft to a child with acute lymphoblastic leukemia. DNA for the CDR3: TGCAGCGTTCACGTCTTAGGGGGGTCGGGCACTGAAGCTTTCTTT. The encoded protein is CSVHVLGGSGTEAFF.